This entry concerns a single T cell receptor beta chain. The antigen remains unidentified. The germline V and J ends were trimmed by 7 bases and 0 bases, with 7 bases remaining between them. CDR3 length: 14 amino acids. The germline gives CDR1 MDHEN, CDR2 SYDVKM. The sample originates from a study of T cell responses to AZD1222 COVID-19 vaccine. Clones were read by immunoSEQ multiplex PCR, and TCRdb kept only the in-frame ones, dropping some. This table has around 95,000 clones, around 87% appearing once. Study-wide results and limits: Variant regions that are unmutated are reportedly the target of nearly half of spike-specific TCRs. An increase in Spike-specific TCR breadth and depth was observed after two AZD1222 doses.

Specimen: peripheral blood, collected on day 0 of MenACWY control vaccination. The rearrangement uses TRBV28 and TRBJ1-6; no reliable D call. The receptor's source is an adult in good health. CDR3 in DNA: TGTGCCAGCACCCCGGGCTCCTATAATTCACCCCTCCACTTT. This translates into CASTPGSYNSPLHF.